These T cell receptor beta chains were read from a single sample in a study of T cell responses to AZD1222 COVID-19 vaccine. Clones were read by immunoSEQ multiplex PCR, and TCRdb kept only the in-frame ones, dropping some. Of approximately 140,000 clones listed, 90% are singletons. The source was peripheral blood, collected 28 days after the second AZD1222 dose. These receptors were collected from an adult who received the AZD1222 COVID-19 vaccine. Each CDR3 is given with its conserved first and last residue. The order of the fields is V gene, clone size, D gene, J gene, CDR3 DNA, CDR3 protein. D genes are given only for firm matches. Clone size is not always given. Where it is, it says once, few, many or a class for expanded clones.

TRBV28	.	.	TRBJ1-5	TGTGCCAGCAGTCGGGCCGGGGTTAGCAATCAGCCCCAGCATTTT	CASSRAGVSNQPQHF
TRBV5-8	.	.	TRBJ1-3	TGTGCCAGCCGGGCGGGCAGTGCCGGAAACACCATATATTTT	CASRAGSAGNTIYF
TRBV5-6	.	.	TRBJ1-6	TGTGCCAGCAGCTTAGGGCAAGGGGGTAATTCACCCCTCCACTTT	CASSLGQGGNSPLHF
TRBV7-9	.	.	TRBJ1-5	TGTGCCAGCAGCGAACAAAATCAGCCCCAGCATTTT	CASSEQNQPQHF
TRBV2	.	.	TRBJ1-1	TGTGCCAGCAGTCAGACAGAACTTCGAGCGTGGAACACTGAAGCTTTCTTT	CASSQTELRAWNTEAFF
TRBV6-6	.	.	TRBJ1-2	TGTGCCAGCAGGCTTAATGGCTACACCTTC	CASRLNGYTF
TRBV27	.	TRBD2	TRBJ2-7	TGTGCCTCCGGGGGGGCGAGGTACGAGCAGTACTTC	CASGGARYEQYF
TRBV5-1	.	TRBD2	TRBJ2-7	TGCGCCAGCACAGCGGGGGGAAGCTCCTACGAGCAGTACTTC	CASTAGGSSYEQYF
TRBV14	.	TRBD1	TRBJ1-2	TGTGCCAGCAGCCAAGCCCAGGGGGCGCTTAGGGGCTACACCTTC	CASSQAQGALRGYTF
TRBV5-1	.	TRBD2	TRBJ2-1	TGCGCCAGCAGCCGGACTAGCGGGAGGTTCTACAATGAGCAGTTCTTC	CASSRTSGRFYNEQFF
TRBV4-2	few	TRBD1	TRBJ1-3	TGTGCCAGCAGCCAAGAAAGCCTCGAACAGGGGCGATTGAGCTCTGGAAACACCATATATTTT	CASSQESLEQGRLSSGNTIYF
TRBV5-6	.	.	TRBJ1-1	TGTGCCAGCAGCTTCTCCCCGGCAGGCGCGCGGAACACTGAAGCTTTCTTT	CASSFSPAGARNTEAFF
TRBV7-9	.	TRBD1	TRBJ1-2	TGTGCCAGCAGCTTAGAGGGACAGGGGGACTATGGCTACACCTTC	CASSLEGQGDYGYTF
TRBV19	.	.	TRBJ1-6	TGTGCCAGTAGTATACCGGGGGCTAATTCACCCCTCCACTTT	CASSIPGANSPLHF
TRBV10-3	once	.	TRBJ1-1	TGTGCCAGCCGGGACACCGGCACTGAAGCTTTCTTT	CASRDTGTEAFF
TRBV11-2	.	.	TRBJ1-5	TGTGCCAGCAGCTTATCGTCAGGGAATCAGCCCCAGCATTTT	CASSLSSGNQPQHF
TRBV28	.	.	TRBJ2-6	TGTGCCAGCAGTTTGTCCGGTTCTGGGGCCAACGTCCTGACTTTC	CASSLSGSGANVLTF
TRBV24-1	.	TRBD1	TRBJ1-5	TGTGCCACCAGTGACCCGACAGGGGGCGATCAGCCCCAGCATTTT	CATSDPTGGDQPQHF
TRBV19	few	.	TRBJ2-3	TGTGCCAGTAGTACTTTAGGGGGGGCCACGCAGTATTTT	CASSTLGGATQYF
TRBV14	.	.	TRBJ2-7	TGTGCCAGCAGCCAGTACAGGGTAACCCAGCAGTACTTC	CASSQYRVTQQYF
TRBV7-2	.	.	TRBJ1-1	TGTGCCAGCAGCACCGGGGTGGTGAACACTGAAGCTTTCTTT	CASSTGVVNTEAFF
TRBV24-1	.	TRBD1	TRBJ1-5	TGTGCCACCAGTAACCCCGGACAGGGCAATCAGCCCCAGCATTTT	CATSNPGQGNQPQHF
TRBV24-1	.	.	TRBJ2-5	TGTGCCACCAGTGATCCCGACAGGTACCAAGAGACCCAGTACTTC	CATSDPDRYQETQYF
TRBV6-5	.	TRBD2	TRBJ2-2	TGTGCCAGCAGGGGAGCCAGCGGGAGCCCCGGGGAGCTGTTTTTT	CASRGASGSPGELFF
TRBV4-2	.	.	TRBJ1-5	TGTGCCAGCAGCCAAGGTGGGTTCGGGCAGCCCCAGCATTTT	CASSQGGFGQPQHF
TRBV4-3	.	.	TRBJ2-2	TGCGCCAGCAGCCAAGATCAGCGAGCGAACACCGGGGAGCTGTTTTTT	CASSQDQRANTGELFF
TRBV29-1	.	TRBD1	TRBJ1-2	TGCAGCGTCTTGACAGGGGGCTATGGCTACACCTTC	CSVLTGGYGYTF
TRBV18	.	.	TRBJ2-5	TGTGCCAGCTCACCACCCGTTTTAATGATGGCGGGAGAGACCCAGTACTTC	CASSPPVLMMAGETQYF
TRBV5-1	.	.	TRBJ2-1	TGCGCCAGCAGCTTGGTGCGGACTAGGGGGGGTAATGAGCAGTTCTTC	CASSLVRTRGGNEQFF